This record covers a single T cell receptor (beta chain). A read error may explain this, as a much larger clone is one base away. The data were produced by immunoSEQ multiplex PCR, yet TCRdb's version contains in-frame clones alone and is incomplete. The profile covers more than 1 million clones, with 78% appearing a single time and 0.5% to 0.6% taken by the ten largest. This entry is derived from a study of shared clonotypes between healthy human individuals. Germline V gene data show CDR1 as SGHAT and CDR2 as FQNNGV. The CDR3 has 15 residues. Trimming cost V 3 bases and J 0 bases; bases outside gene matches: 0.

The V and J genes are TRBV11-2 and TRBJ2-7, with 12 bases lining up with TRBD2. Sequenced sample: memory CD4+ T cells from PBMCs. Regarding subset: CD45RA-negative fraction. The TCR sequence derives from a man between 18 and 35 years old in good health. Some clones in this sample may be carry-over from other donors' samples. The CDR3 spells CASSLGLAGSYEQYF. The CDR3 DNA is TGTGCCAGCAGCTTGGGACTAGCGGGCTCCTACGAGCAGTACTTC.